Each of the 20 T cell receptor beta chains below was sequenced from the same sample in a study of regulatory T cells in long-lasting Graves disease (dated by TCRdb to about 2021). The time point label of this sample denotes: newly diagnosed GD, antithyroid drugs for less than 3 months. For both TCR sequencing and RNA sequencing, RNA was extracted from PBMCs in TRIzol. The method was multiplex PCR. Sequencing used an Illumina HiSeq 4000. To build TCR beta libraries, CDR3 regions were amplified by Arm-PCR using iRepertoire HTBI primers. The public reads were run again by TCRdb, first through fastp at Q25 and then through MiXCR, and only productive beta chains were kept. When rows share a CDR3 protein, they turn into one entry using the most common DNA and genes. Present in this sample are about 620,000 distinct CDR3 sequences, 15% to 20% of which were seen just once. Together, the top ten hold more than 15% of the sample.

The same sample was also used in a study of T cells in Graves' hyperthyroidism and ophthalmopathy.

This material consisted of peripheral blood mononuclear cells (PBMCs), taken at new diagnosis, from a patient treated with antithyroid drugs. These TCRs come from a woman under 40 with Graves disease. Donor details come from another sample of the same person, matched by shared clones.

The V and J genes are TRBV19 and TRBJ2-1; TRBD1 is a possible D gene (6 bases). Looked up from germline, CDR1 is LNHDA and CDR2 is SQIVND (reference sequence). The CDR3 is 15 amino acids. V was clipped by 4 bases and J by 4 bases, with 14 bases between them. Here the CDR3 DNA reads TGTGCCAGTAGTAGCCGGGACACGTCTTACAATGAGCAGTTCTTC. Translating it yields CASSSRDTSYNEQFF.

This clonotype was counted many times. The rearrangement uses TRBV2 and TRBJ1-5; TRBD1 is a possible D gene (5 bases). CDR1 and CDR2 from the germline V gene are SNHLY and FYNNEI. The CDR3 is 15 amino acids. The V end was cut by 6 bases, the J end by 4 bases, with 16 bases between. This CDR3 is CASRKQGVGNQPQHF. CDR3 sequence (DNA): TGTGCCAGCAGAAAGCAGGGTGTGGGGAATCAGCCCCAGCATTTT.

The chain has TRBV3-1 and TRBJ2-2; D unresolved. Germline CDR1 LGHDT, CDR2 YNNKEL (reference sequence). V lost 5 bases and J lost 4, with 17 bases in between. The CDR3 runs 16 residues. The CDR3 is CASSDKDTRVTGELFF. DNA for the CDR3: TGTGCCAGCAGCGATAAAGACACCCGGGTCACCGGGGAGCTGTTTTTT.

The gene calls are TRBV16 and TRBJ1-2; 12 bases match TRBD1. J gave up 4 bases and V 4 bases, and 4 bases lay outside the gene matches. The CDR3 has 15 amino acids. Germline-derived CDR1 and CDR2 are KGHSY and FQNENV. The CDR3 nucleotides read TGTGCCAGCAGCCCCGGGACAGGGGGCTCCTATGGCTACACCTTC. It encodes CASSPGTGGSYGYTF.

This clonotype was recorded many times. The genes are TRBV6-1 and TRBJ1-5, with a possible D match to TRBD1 (5 bases). The CDR3 has 15 amino acids. Germline CDR1 reads MNHNS; CDR2 reads SASEGT. The V gene lost 6 bases and the J gene lost 0 bases, with 12 bases spanning the gap. The CDR3 DNA reads as TGTGCCAGCAGCCCGGGGACTTATAGCAATCAGCCCCAGCATTTT. It translates to CASSPGTYSNQPQHF.

This clonotype was observed at least ten times. The CDR3 reads CASSSPSRELRDTQYF. As DNA, the CDR3 is TGTGCCAGCAGTTCCCCCTCCCGGGAGCTGCGAGATACGCAGTATTTT. V is TRBV28 and J is TRBJ2-3; a possible D gene is TRBD2 (6 bases). Germline V CDR1 and CDR2: MDHEN, SYDVKM. This CDR3 is built from 16 residues. The V gene lost 4 bases and the J gene lost 5 bases, with 19 bases spanning the gap. Full variable domain (missing parts from reference TRBV28 and TRBJ2-3): DVKVTQSSRYLVKRTGEKVFLECVQDMDHENMFWYRQDPGLGLRLIYFSYDVKMKEKGDIPEGYSVSREKKERFSLILESASTNQTSMYLCASSSPSRELRDTQYFGPGTRLTVL.

On this clonotype: This may come from a read error, since a much larger clone is one base off. This chain links TRBV2 with TRBJ1-1; tentative D call: TRBD1 (5 bases). CDR1 is SNHLY, CDR2 FYNNEI, per germline. The CDR3 spans 14 residues. The CDR3: CASSWQGMNTEASF. CDR3 in DNA: TGTGCCAGCAGTTGGCAGGGTATGAACACTGAAGCTTCCTTT.

This clonotype was seen at least ten times. V is TRBV6-1 and J is TRBJ1-6; the match to TRBD1 covers 8 bases. Per germline, CDR1 MNHNS and CDR2 SASEGT. This CDR3 is built from 14 residues. The V gene end was trimmed by 5 bases and the J gene end by 7 bases; junction bases not matched to a gene: 4. CDR3 protein: CASSHGQGNSPLHF. In DNA, the CDR3 is TGTGCCAGCAGTCACGGACAGGGAAATTCACCCCTCCACTTT.

In regard to this clonotype: A read error may produce the germline difference seen at one junction end. This sequence joins TRBV27 and TRBJ1-2; 8 positions agree with TRBD1. CDR1 and CDR2 from the germline V gene are MNHEY and SMNVEV (reference sequence). The CDR3 is 13 residues long. The CDR3 region is CASSHGTGYGHTF. CDR3 in DNA: TGTGCCAGCAGTCACGGGACAGGCTATGGCCACACCTTC.

This clonotype has at least ten counts. This rearrangement joins TRBV28 to TRBJ2-1, with D maybe TRBD2 (6 bases). The V end lost 7 bases, the J end lost 4 bases, and 17 bases lay between the germline ends. Per germline, CDR1 MDHEN and CDR2 SYDVKM. The CDR3 consists of 15 residues. CDR3 amino acids: CASTLTGSRYNEQFF. The CDR3 DNA reads TGTGCCAGCACCCTGACCGGGAGCCGTTACAATGAGCAGTTCTTC. Variable domain in full (rest from reference TRBV28 and TRBJ2-1): DVKVTQSSRYLVKRTGEKVFLECVQDMDHENMFWYRQDPGLGLRLIYFSYDVKMKEKGDIPEGYSVSREKKERFSLILESASTNQTSMYLCASTLTGSRYNEQFFGPGTRLTVL.

A word on this clonotype: A junction end diverges from the germline sequence, so it may reflect a read error. The V call is TRBV5-1, the J call TRBJ2-1; 9 bases are a match to TRBD1. CDR1 and CDR2 from the germline V gene are SGHRS and YFSETQ. The CDR3 sequence is 15 residues long. The CDR3 is CASSIGTGIVYEQSF. In DNA form, the CDR3 reads TGCGCCAGCAGCATCGGGACAGGGATTGTATATGAGCAGTCCTTC.

The gene calls are TRBV19 and TRBJ2-2; D unresolved. The length of the CDR3 is 13 residues. Germline CDR1 and CDR2: LNHDA and SQIVND (reference sequence). The V end lost 3 bases, the J end lost 7 bases, and 9 bases lay between the germline ends. The CDR3 is CASSMGGGGELFF. The CDR3 region has the DNA TGTGCCAGTAGTATGGGTGGCGGCGGGGAGCTGTTTTTT. Together with reference TRBV19 and TRBJ2-2, the CDR3 gives the full variable domain: DGGITQSPKYLFRKEGQNVTLSCEQNLNHDAMYWYRQDPGQGLRLIYYSQIVNDFQKGDIAEGYSVSREKKESFPLTVTSAQKNPTAFYLCASSMGGGGELFFGEGSRLTVL.

This sequence joins TRBV2 and TRBJ2-6, with no clear D. Germline V lookup: CDR1 SNHLY, CDR2 FYNNEI. The germline V and J ends were trimmed by 10 bases and 0 bases, with 16 bases remaining between them. The CDR3 contains 16 residues. CDR3 nucleotides: TGTGCCACGGCGAGGCAGGTCCCCTCTGGGGCCAACGTCCTGACTTTC. Translation gives CATARQVPSGANVLTF.

This clonotype has a count of ten or more. The chain uses TRBV20-1 and TRBJ1-1; TRBD1 might be the D (5 bases). With 7 bases removed from V and 2 bases from J, the gap between germline ends came to 20 bases. The CDR3 has 15 amino acids. From germline, CDR1 is DFQATT and CDR2 SNEGSKA (reference sequence). CDR3 protein: CSVPPIIQVNTEAFF. The CDR3 DNA is TGCAGTGTCCCACCGATTATACAGGTTAACACTGAAGCTTTCTTT.

This clonotype showed up many times. The chain joins TRBV2 to TRBJ1-2; D might be TRBD1 (5 bases). V dropped 10 bases and J dropped 8 bases, with 17 bases sitting between them. Looked up from germline, CDR1 is SNHLY and CDR2 is FYNNEI. The CDR3 runs to 12 residues. The DNA for the CDR3 is TGTGCCATAGGCGACAGTCTCAGGGGCTACACCTTC. Protein sequence: CAIGDSLRGYTF. Full variable domain (outside the CDR3, taken from reference TRBV2 and TRBJ1-2): EPEVTQTPSHQVTQMGQEVILRCVPISNHLYFYWYRQILGQKVEFLVSFYNNEISEKSEIFDDQFSVERPDGSNFTLKIRSTKLEDSAMYFCAIGDSLRGYTFGSGTRLTVV.

This clonotype was seen ten or more times. The chain employs TRBV12-3 or TRBV12-4 and TRBJ1-1, with 9 bases matching TRBD1. Unmatched junction bases numbered 17, after V lost 8 bases and J lost 1 base. The CDR3 loop spans 18 amino acids. The CDR3, as DNA: TGTGCCAGCCGACCAGGAGACAGGGGGAGACCCCAGAACACTGAAGCTTTCTTT. It encodes CASRPGDRGRPQNTEAFF.

The rearrangement links TRBV5-1 to TRBJ2-1; TRBD1 might be the D (5 bases). Trimming left V 7 bases short and J 4 bases short, with 21 bases between. The germline CDR1 and CDR2 sequences are SGHRS and YFSETQ. The CDR3 sequence is 16 residues long. The CDR3 DNA follows: TGCGCCAGCTCCCAGGGCGCCTCCAAGGTTTACAATGAGCAGTTCTTC. Protein product: CASSQGASKVYNEQFF.

This clonotype was recorded many times. The chain joins TRBV20-1 to TRBJ1-1, with D possibly matching TRBD1 (5 bases). Trimming removed 2 bases at V and 1 base at J, with 11 bases between. The CDR3 is 14 amino acids. CDR1 is DFQATT, CDR2 SNEGSKA, per germline (reference sequence). In DNA, the CDR3 is TGCAGTGCTAGAAGGACAATCGGGAACACTGAAGCTTTCTTT. Amino acid sequence: CSARRTIGNTEAFF.

This clonotype was seen at least ten times. This chain connects TRBV5-1 to TRBJ1-1; 7 bases fit TRBD1. The CDR3 runs 15 residues. Germline V gives CDR1 SGHRS, CDR2 YFSETQ. The J segment lost 0 bases and the V segment lost 4 bases, leaving 6 bases of the junction unmatched. The CDR3 DNA is TGCGCCAGCAGCACCCTACAGGGGCTGAACACTGAAGCTTTCTTT. It yields the protein CASSTLQGLNTEAFF.

This clonotype showed up just a few times. This chain links TRBV28 with TRBJ1-3; 12 positions match TRBD1. The junction had 7 bases not matched to a gene; V was cut back by 7 bases and J by 3 bases. Germline V gene lookup returns CDR1 MDHEN and CDR2 SYDVKM. This CDR3 region has 16 residues. The CDR3 loop reads CASKGQGAESGNTIYF. The CDR3 DNA sequence: TGTGCCAGCAAGGGACAGGGGGCAGAGAGTGGAAACACCATATATTTT.